Each of the 17 T cell receptor beta chains below was sequenced from the same sample in a study of molecular identifiers for immune sequencing clone quantification. TCRdb fed the PCR reads into MiXCR, producing one record per CDR3 protein. Among about half a million distinct CDR3 sequences, 20% to 25% were seen once, and the ten largest hold around 0.84%. Sequenced input: naive CD8+ T cells from blood, with Jurkat cell RNA spiked in. Subset specified: FACS-sorted CD8+CD4-CCR7+CD45RA+ naive T cells. The receptors stem from a human donor in good health. Some libraries in this study had Jurkat cell RNA spiked in.

The sample holds many counts of this clonotype. This chain joins TRBV7-9 and TRBJ2-3; D is possibly TRBD2 (6 bases). CDR1 and CDR2 (germline): SEHNR, FQNEAQ (reference sequence). This CDR3 is 12 amino acids long. The germline V and J ends were trimmed by 5 bases and 4 bases, with 7 bases remaining between them. The DNA for the CDR3 is TGTGCCAGCAGCGGAGGGTCAGATACGCAGTATTTT. Residues: CASSGGSDTQYF.

This rearrangement joins TRBV25-1 to TRBJ2-1, with TRBD2 matching 9 bases. Germline V gene sequence: CDR1 MGHDK, CDR2 SYGVNS. V trimming: 3 bases; J trimming: 3 bases; junction bases outside the gene matches: 3. The CDR3 contains 15 residues. CDR3 residues: CASSDSGRGYNEQFF. The CDR3 nucleotides read TGTGCCAGCAGTGATAGCGGGAGAGGCTACAATGAGCAGTTCTTC.

On this clonotype: Lacking the conserved final phenylalanine or tryptophan, this CDR3 likely reflects a read error. This chain uses TRBV27 with TRBJ2-3; D unresolved. Germline CDR1 and CDR2: MNHEY and SMNVEV (reference sequence). The CDR3 spans 16 residues. V lost 6 bases, J lost 5 bases, and 21 bases lay in between. CDR3 nucleotide sequence: TGTGCCAGCAGCCCGACCTATTTGGTAGGGCAAGATACGCAGTATCTT. It codes for CASSPTYLVGQDTQYL.

On this clonotype: Its ends do not fully match the called genes, so a read error is possible. The chain combines TRBV7-9 with TRBJ2-2; D may be TRBD1 or TRBD2 (5 bases each). The CDR3 length is 16 residues. CDR1 and CDR2 (germline): SEHNR, FQNEAQ (reference sequence). CDR3 protein: CVSSLLGARDTGELFF. CDR3 coding DNA: TGTGTCAGCAGCTTACTAGGGGCACGGGACACCGGGGAGCTGTTTTTT.

Of note for this clonotype: A much larger clone is a single base away; this may be a read error. This CDR3 is missing its conserved last phenylalanine or tryptophan, likely due to a read error. This chain connects TRBV10-3 to TRBJ1-1, with 9 positions matching TRBD1. Germline V gene sequence: CDR1 ENHRY, CDR2 SYGVKD. There are 14 residues in the CDR3. Unmatched junction bases numbered 8, after V lost 5 bases and J lost 7 bases. CDR3 sequence (DNA): TGTGCCATCAGTAAGGGACAGGGCGGGTTTGAAGCTTTCTAT. Protein: CAISKGQGGFEAFY.

This clonotype was observed a few times. The chain uses TRBV27 and TRBJ2-1; no clear D gene. Germline CDR1 MNHEY, CDR2 SMNVEV (reference sequence). The CDR3 extends over 13 amino acids. Trimming removed 4 bases from V and 1 base from J, with 5 bases in between. The CDR3 nucleotides read TGTGCCAGCAGTTGGCAATCCTACAATGAGCAGTTCTTC. Residues: CASSWQSYNEQFF.

This clonotype was detected only a few times. V and J are TRBV7-9 and TRBJ1-4; D gene unclear. Per germline, CDR1 SEHNR and CDR2 FQNEAQ (reference sequence). V was trimmed by 10 bases and J by 3 bases, leaving 24 bases between them. This CDR3 has 17 residues. The CDR3 protein is CATNGERFNPPNEKLFF. Here the CDR3 DNA reads TGTGCCACCAACGGCGAGAGGTTTAATCCCCCTAATGAAAAACTGTTTTTT.

This clonotype was seen at least ten times. V usage is TRBV2 and J usage is TRBJ1-2; TRBD1 agrees at 7 bases. Per the germline V gene, CDR1 is SNHLY and CDR2 is FYNNEI. The CDR3 totals 12 residues. Losses at the gene ends were 7 bases for V and 3 bases for J; bases not matched to a gene: 2. CDR3 nucleotide sequence: TGTGCCAGCACAGGGACAGACTATGGCTACACCTTC. It translates to CASTGTDYGYTF.

This clonotype was observed many times. V is TRBV9 and J is TRBJ1-1, with a possible D match to TRBD1 (6 bases). The CDR3 has 18 amino acids. The V and J ends lost 0 bases and 1 base respectively, with 19 bases between them. CDR1 SGDLS and CDR2 YYNGEE come from the germline V gene. CDR3 sequence: CASSVDVDPGHRNTEAFF. CDR3 DNA: TGTGCCAGCAGCGTAGATGTGGACCCGGGACACCGGAACACTGAAGCTTTCTTT.

This clonotype came up a few times. J is TRBJ1-4 and V is TRBV6-5; a possible D gene is TRBD1 (6 bases). V was cut by 2 bases and J by 3 bases, with 16 bases left in between. This CDR3 has 17 residues. Germline-derived CDR1 and CDR2 are MNHEY and SVGAGI. CDR3 loop: CASSYAAGAYSNEKLFF. The CDR3 region has the DNA TGTGCCAGCAGTTACGCGGCAGGGGCATACTCTAATGAAAAACTGTTTTTT.

This clonotype was observed many times. V and J are TRBV4-3 and TRBJ2-5; D possibly corresponds to TRBD2 (5 bases). V lost 0 bases, J lost 5 bases, and 7 bases lay in between. The CDR3 contains 13 residues. Germline-derived CDR1 and CDR2 are LGHNA and YSLEER. The CDR3 sequence is CASSQEERETQYF. CDR3 nucleotide sequence: TGCGCCAGCAGCCAAGAAGAGCGGGAGACCCAGTACTTC.

This sequence joins TRBV7-8 and TRBJ1-2, with D unresolved. This CDR3 is 13 amino acids long. CDR1 and CDR2 from the germline V gene are SGHVS and FQNEAQ. V was clipped by 5 bases and J by 1 base, with 8 bases between them. In DNA form, the CDR3 reads TGTGCCAGCAGCCGGGGTGTTAACTATGGCTACACCTTC. The encoded protein is CASSRGVNYGYTF.

The V call is TRBV12-3 or TRBV12-4, the J call TRBJ2-2, with 8 positions matching TRBD2. The CDR3 has 15 amino acids. V was pared by 8 bases and J by 6 bases, with 11 bases of the junction left unmatched. The DNA of the CDR3 is TGTGCCAGCTCCCCGGGGGGGCTTTCCGCCGGGGAGCTGTTTTTT. This codes for CASSPGGLSAGELFF.

The chain recombines TRBV4-1 with TRBJ2-7; no clear D. V was clipped by 0 bases and J by 6 bases, with 9 bases between them. This CDR3 is built from 13 residues. Germline lookup yields CDR1 MGHRA and CDR2 YSYEKL. The CDR3 nucleotides are TGCGCCAGCAGCCAAGAAAGGGTTTTCGAGCAGTACTTC. Translation: CASSQERVFEQYF.

The V and J genes are TRBV29-1 and TRBJ2-1; a possible D gene is TRBD2 (5 bases). The V and J ends lost 2 bases and 5 bases respectively, with 7 bases between them. From germline, CDR1 is SQVTM and CDR2 ANQGSEA. This CDR3 has 12 amino acids. CDR3: CSVETGNNEQFF. CDR3 coding DNA: TGCAGCGTTGAAACGGGAAACAATGAGCAGTTCTTC.

This clonotype has just a few counts. The rearrangement joins TRBV20-1 to TRBJ1-5; D is uncertain. This CDR3 is 12 amino acids long. Germline CDR1 is DFQATT and CDR2 is SNEGSKA (reference sequence). The V end was cut by 0 bases, the J end by 6 bases, with 6 bases between. CDR3 protein: CSAREGSQPQHF. As DNA, the CDR3 is TGCAGTGCTAGAGAGGGATCTCAGCCCCAGCATTTT.

This clonotype was observed many times. The chain uses TRBV7-2 and TRBJ2-3, with D possibly TRBD2 on 6 matching bases. The CDR3 totals 15 residues. Trimming shortened V by 2 bases and J by 0 bases, and 9 bases separated the two germline ends. Germline V gene data show CDR1 as SGHTA and CDR2 as FQGNSA. The chain's CDR3 is CASSLSGDSTDTQYF. The CDR3 DNA reads TGTGCCAGCAGCTTATCGGGGGACAGCACAGATACGCAGTATTTT.